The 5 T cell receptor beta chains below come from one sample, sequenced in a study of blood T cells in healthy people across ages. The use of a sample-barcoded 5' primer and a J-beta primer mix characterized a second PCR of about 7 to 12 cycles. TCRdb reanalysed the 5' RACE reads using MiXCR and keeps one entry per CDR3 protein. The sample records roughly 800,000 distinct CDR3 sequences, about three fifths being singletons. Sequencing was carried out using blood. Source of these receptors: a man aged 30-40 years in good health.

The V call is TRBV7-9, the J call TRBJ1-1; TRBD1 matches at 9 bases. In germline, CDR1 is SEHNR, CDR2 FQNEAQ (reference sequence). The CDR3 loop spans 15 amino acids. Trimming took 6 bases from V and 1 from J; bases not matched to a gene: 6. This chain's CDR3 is CASRQTGGTNTEAFF. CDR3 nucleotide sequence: TGTGCCAGCAGGCAGACAGGGGGGACGAACACTGAAGCTTTCTTT.

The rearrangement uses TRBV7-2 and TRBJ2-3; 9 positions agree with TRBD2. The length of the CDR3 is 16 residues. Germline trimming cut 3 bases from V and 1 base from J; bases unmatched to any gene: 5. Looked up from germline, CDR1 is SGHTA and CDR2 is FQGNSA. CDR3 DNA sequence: TGTGCCAGCAGCTTTGTAGTAGCGGGAGGCACAGATACGCAGTATTTT. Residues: CASSFVVAGGTDTQYF.

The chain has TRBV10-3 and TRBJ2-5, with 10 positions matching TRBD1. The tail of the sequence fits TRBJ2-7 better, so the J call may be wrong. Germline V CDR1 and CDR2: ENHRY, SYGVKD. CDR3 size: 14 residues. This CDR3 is CAIRGQGSGGEQYF. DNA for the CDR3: TGTGCCATTCGGGGACAGGGGAGCGGAGGCGAGCAGTACTTC.

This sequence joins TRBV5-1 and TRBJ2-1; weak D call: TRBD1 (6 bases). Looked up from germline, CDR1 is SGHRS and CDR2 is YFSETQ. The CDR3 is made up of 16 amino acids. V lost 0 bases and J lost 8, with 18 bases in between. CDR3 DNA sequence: TGCGCCAGCAGCTTGGCGTCACAGGGTGGGAGAGATGAGCAGTTCTTC. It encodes CASSLASQGGRDEQFF.

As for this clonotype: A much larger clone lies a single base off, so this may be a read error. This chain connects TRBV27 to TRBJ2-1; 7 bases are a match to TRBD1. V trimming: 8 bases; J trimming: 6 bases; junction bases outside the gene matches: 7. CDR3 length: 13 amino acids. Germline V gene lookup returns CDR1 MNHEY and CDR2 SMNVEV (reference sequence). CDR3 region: CASGTALCNEQFF. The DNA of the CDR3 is TGTGCCAGCGGGACAGCACTCTGCAATGAGCAGTTCTTC.